This T cell receptor (beta chain) was observed in a study of shared clonotypes between healthy human individuals. Terminally differentiated effector memory CD45RA+ cells were left out of the naive CD8 fraction, which was CD45RO-negative and positively selected for CCR7. Donors were healthy HIV-negative adults without recent acute infections or vaccinations. This CDR3 comprises 12 residues. V lost 10 bases, J lost 5 bases, and 8 bases stayed unmatched. Germline-derived CDR1 and CDR2 are LNHDA and SQIVND (reference sequence). Original handling: Filtering of immunoSEQ junctional sequences could not match full-length read filtering. TCRdb's copy holds only in-frame clones and misses some; the assay was immunoSEQ multiplex PCR. Clone size and V and J calls were adopted from that table, with D and trimming inferred from the DNA. This sample has around 2.1 million clones, with roughly 91% found just once.

The sequencing input was naive CD8+ T cells from PBMCs. The gene calls are TRBV19 and TRBJ2-7; 7 positions match TRBD2. This clonotype originated in a man aged 18-30 years in good health. Some clones in this sample may be carry-over from other donors' samples. This chain's CDR3 is CATTGDYHEQYF. In DNA form, the CDR3 reads TGTGCCACTACTGGGGACTACCACGAGCAGTACTTC.